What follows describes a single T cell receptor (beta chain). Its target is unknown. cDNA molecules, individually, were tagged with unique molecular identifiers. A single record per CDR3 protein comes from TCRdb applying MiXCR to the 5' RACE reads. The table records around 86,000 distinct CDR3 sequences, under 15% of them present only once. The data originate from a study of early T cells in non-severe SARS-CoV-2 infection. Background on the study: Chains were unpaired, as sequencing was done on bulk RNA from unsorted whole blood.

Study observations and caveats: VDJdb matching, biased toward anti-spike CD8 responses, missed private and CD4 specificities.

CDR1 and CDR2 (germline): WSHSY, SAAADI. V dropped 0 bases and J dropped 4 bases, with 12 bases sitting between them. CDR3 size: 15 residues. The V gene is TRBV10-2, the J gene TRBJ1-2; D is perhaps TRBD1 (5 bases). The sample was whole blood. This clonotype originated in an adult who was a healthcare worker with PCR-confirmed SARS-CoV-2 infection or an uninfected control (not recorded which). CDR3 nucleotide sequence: TGCGCCAGCAGTGAGTCAGCCTTGGGGCCCTATGGCTACACCTTC. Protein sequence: CASSESALGPYGYTF.